A single TCR beta chain is shown here with its context. Generated by immunoSEQ multiplex PCR, the TCRdb table keeps only in-frame clones and is missing some. The data hold 45,000 to 55,000 clones, with approximately 87% observed a single time. The data stem from a study of blood T cell repertoires in COVID-19. Study-wide context: The origin of the acute and convalescent COVID-19 samples was the United States, Italy and Spain. PBMCs, B-cell-depleted T cells, or T cells provided the cDNA or gDNA that made up the material.

Germline V CDR1 and CDR2: SGHTA, FQGNSA. CDR3 length: 15 amino acids. V dropped 3 bases and J dropped 2 bases, with 11 bases sitting between them. The chain uses TRBV7-2 and TRBJ1-3, with a weak D call TRBD1 (6 bases). Input material: peripheral blood. This TCR came from a human donor in a cohort sampled during active COVID-19. Here the CDR3 reads CASSFTTGPGNTIYF. CDR3 DNA sequence: TGTGCCAGCAGCTTCACAACAGGGCCTGGAAACACCATATATTTT. Combining the CDR3 with reference TRBV7-2 and TRBJ1-3 gives the whole variable domain GAGVSQSPSNKVTEKGKDVELRCDPISGHTALYWYRQSLGQGLEFLIYFQGNSAPDKSGLPSDRFSAERTGGSVSTLTIQRTQQEDSAVYLCASSFTTGPGNTIYFGEGSWLTVV.